These 21 T cell receptor beta chains came from one sample sequenced in a study of OX40 agonist ivuxolimab in advanced cancers. Clones were read by immunoSEQ multiplex PCR, and TCRdb kept only the in-frame ones, dropping some. The sample has 70,000 to 75,000 clones; approximately 82% are singletons. The sequencing here drew on CD4+ or CD8+ T cells sorted from blood, taken in a trial of the OX40 agonist ivuxolimab. The receptors were sampled from an adult with an advanced solid tumor such as melanoma, head and neck, liver or kidney cancer.

The rearrangement uses TRBV19 and TRBJ1-3; D call uncertain. V was trimmed by 5 bases and J by 0 bases, leaving 8 bases between them. The CDR3 spans 14 residues. Germline assignment: CDR1 LNHDA and CDR2 SQIVND (reference sequence). DNA for the CDR3: TGTGCCAGTAGTGACGTCGCCTCTGGAAACACCATATATTTT. Encoded protein: CASSDVASGNTIYF. The whole variable domain, filled in from reference TRBV19 and TRBJ1-3, reads DGGITQSPKYLFRKEGQNVTLSCEQNLNHDAMYWYRQDPGQGLRLIYYSQIVNDFQKGDIAEGYSVSREKKESFPLTVTSAQKNPTAFYLCASSDVASGNTIYFGEGSWLTVV.

The rearrangement joins TRBV7-2 to TRBJ2-5, with TRBD2 as a possible D gene (6 bases). V lost 2 bases and J lost 4, with 17 bases in between. CDR1 is SGHTA and CDR2 is FQGNSA in the germline V gene. CDR3 size: 16 residues. The CDR3: CASSLLGGGIPETQYF. CDR3 bases: TGTGCCAGCAGCTTACTTGGGGGAGGTATCCCAGAGACCCAGTACTTC.

This clone appeared a single time. The chain combines TRBV7-2 with TRBJ1-2, with D tentatively TRBD1 (6 bases). The length of the CDR3 is 14 residues. CDR1 is SGHTA and CDR2 is FQGNSA in the germline V gene. V was pared by 1 base and J by 7 bases, with 13 bases between. The CDR3 reads CASSLVEGDRGYTF. The CDR3, as DNA: TGTGCCAGCAGCTTAGTAGAGGGGGATCGTGGCTACACCTTC.

The CDR3 loop is CASSLARDRDTDTQYF. The CDR3 region has the DNA TGTGCCAGCAGCTTAGCCCGGGACAGAGACACAGATACGCAGTATTTT. The chain carries TRBV7-8 and TRBJ2-3, with TRBD1 matching 7 bases. Per germline, CDR1 SGHVS and CDR2 FQNEAQ. The CDR3 sequence is 16 residues long. Trimming cost V 0 bases and J 2 bases; bases outside gene matches: 5.

The chain couples TRBV10-2 to TRBJ1-2; 8 bases match TRBD1. The germline CDR1 and CDR2 sequences are WSHSY and SAAADI. J lost 2 bases, V lost 3 bases, and 5 bases had no gene match. The CDR3 has 15 residues. The CDR3 DNA is TGCGCCAGCAGTGAAACGGACAGGGTCAACTATGGCTACACCTTC. It translates to CASSETDRVNYGYTF.

This clone is a singleton in its sample. The chain has TRBV4-1 and TRBJ2-3, with 8 bases aligning to TRBD2. The CDR3 has 15 amino acids. Losses at the gene ends were 4 bases for V and 3 bases for J; bases not matched to a gene: 6. Germline V CDR1 and CDR2: MGHRA, YSYEKL. The CDR3 DNA reads TGCGCCAGCAGCCGAGCGGGGGCAGGAACAGATACGCAGTATTTT. Residues: CASSRAGAGTDTQYF.

The chain is built from TRBV5-1 and TRBJ1-4; D is unclear. Germline V gene lookup returns CDR1 SGHRS and CDR2 YFSETQ. V shed 0 bases and J shed 8 bases, with 11 bases lying between them. The CDR3 contains 14 residues. The CDR3 region is CASSLGGFREKLFF. CDR3 nucleotides: TGCGCCAGCAGCTTGGGCGGGTTTCGAGAAAAACTGTTTTTT.

The chain has TRBV6-5 and TRBJ1-3; no definite D call. Germline V gene sequence: CDR1 MNHEY, CDR2 SVGAGI. Trimming removed 6 bases from V and 1 base from J, with 13 bases in between. The CDR3 totals 15 residues. CDR3 sequence (DNA): TGTGCCAGCAGGTCCTCTGGAAGTTCTGGAAACACCATATATTTT. It yields the protein CASRSSGSSGNTIYF.

The chain combines TRBV10-3 with TRBJ2-3; 8 bases agree with TRBD2. The CDR3 spans 15 residues. The junction had 4 bases not matched to a gene; V was cut back by 0 bases and J by 5 bases. CDR1 and CDR2 from the germline V gene are ENHRY and SYGVKD. The chain's CDR3 is CAISESAGAGDTQYF. CDR3 in DNA: TGTGCCATCAGTGAGTCAGCGGGGGCGGGAGATACGCAGTATTTT.

The chain uses TRBV2 and TRBJ1-4, with TRBD1 matching 8 bases. Trimming removed 7 bases from V and 8 bases from J; junction bases left unmatched: 12. The CDR3 is 15 residues long. Germline assignment: CDR1 SNHLY and CDR2 FYNNEI. The CDR3 DNA reads TGTGCCAGCAAGGTTCAGGGACAGGAATTGGAAAAACTGTTTTTT. It is translated as CASKVQGQELEKLFF.

The chain has TRBV9 and TRBJ1-2; maybe TRBD1 (6 bases). V shed 4 bases and J shed 7 bases, with 23 bases lying between them. The germline gives CDR1 SGDLS, CDR2 YYNGEE. The CDR3 sequence is 16 residues long. CDR3: CASSPTLRGPIAGYTF. CDR3 nucleotides: TGTGCCAGCAGCCCGACCCTACGGGGGCCCATCGCTGGCTACACCTTC. Combining the CDR3 with reference TRBV9 and TRBJ1-2 gives the whole variable domain DSGVTQTPKHLITATGQRVTLRCSPRSGDLSVYWYQQSLDQGLQFLIQYYNGEERAKGNILERFSAQQFPDLHSELNLSSLELGDSALYFCASSPTLRGPIAGYTFGSGTRLTVV.

The V gene is TRBV18, the J gene TRBJ2-3; D might be TRBD1 or TRBD2, each matching 5 bases. Trimming left V 2 bases short and J 0 bases short, with 18 bases between. This CDR3 has 18 residues. Germline values: CDR1 KGHSH, CDR2 LQKENI. CDR3 in amino acids: CASSPFDSIRDSTDTQYF. The CDR3 nucleotides read TGTGCCAGCTCACCATTCGATAGTATTCGGGACAGCACAGATACGCAGTATTTT.

The gene calls are TRBV7-9 and TRBJ1-1; D possibly corresponds to TRBD1 (6 bases). The CDR3 loop spans 15 amino acids. V was pared by 5 bases and J by 3 bases, with 16 bases between. Germline values: CDR1 SEHNR, CDR2 FQNEAQ (reference sequence). The CDR3 sequence is CASSQGRVMDTEAFF. The CDR3 coding sequence is TGTGCCAGCAGCCAGGGGAGAGTAATGGACACTGAAGCTTTCTTT.

J is TRBJ1-4 and V is TRBV18, with TRBD1 as a possible D gene (6 bases). V lost 1 base to trimming and J lost 7 bases, with 19 bases between them. Germline CDR1 reads KGHSH; CDR2 reads LQKENI. The CDR3 spans 17 residues. The CDR3 DNA is TGTGCCAGCTCACCACAATCGCCCAGGGGCCGGAGTGAAAAACTGTTTTTT. This gives the protein CASSPQSPRGRSEKLFF. Complete variable domain (other parts from reference TRBV18 and TRBJ1-4): NAGVMQNPRHLVRRRGQEARLRCSPMKGHSHVYWYRQLPEEGLKFMVYLQKENIIDESGMPKERFSAEFPKEGPSILRIQQVVRGDSAAYFCASSPQSPRGRSEKLFFGSGTQLSVL.

This chain links TRBV7-8 with TRBJ1-5; unclear D gene. CDR3 length equals 15 residues. In germline, CDR1 is SGHVS, CDR2 FQNEAQ. Trimming removed 2 bases at V and 5 bases at J, with 13 bases between. DNA for the CDR3: TGTGCCAGCAGCTTAAGTGGGCAGATACATCAGCCCCAGCATTTT. Translating gives CASSLSGQIHQPQHF.

V and J are TRBV10-3 and TRBJ2-3; D may match TRBD1 or TRBD2 (5 bases each). Trimming took 9 bases from V and 4 from J, leaving 14 bases between them. Germline CDR1 ENHRY, CDR2 SYGVKD. CDR3 length: 13 residues. The CDR3: CAMQGRRADTQYF. CDR3 nucleotide sequence: TGTGCCATGCAGGGACGCCGTGCAGATACGCAGTATTTT.

The V gene is TRBV4-1, the J gene TRBJ2-5; tentative D call: TRBD2 (6 bases). The CDR3 sequence is 13 residues long. Trimming stripped 2 bases from V and 4 bases from J, with 8 bases between. The germline V gene encodes CDR1 MGHRA and CDR2 YSYEKL. The CDR3 DNA sequence: TGCGCCAGCAGCCAACCGGGGGTAGAGACCCAGTACTTC. This codes for CASSQPGVETQYF.

The chain carries TRBV5-4 and TRBJ2-5, with D uncertain. CDR3 size: 12 residues. Germline V gives CDR1 SGHNT, CDR2 YYREEE (reference sequence). Trimming removed 5 bases at V and 11 bases at J, with 16 bases between. As DNA, the CDR3 is TGTGCCAGCAGTAGGACCCCATCGGAGCAGTACTTC. Translated: CASSRTPSEQYF.

The gene calls are TRBV7-3 and TRBJ2-5; 8 bases align to TRBD1. V lost 6 bases, J lost 6 bases, and 6 bases stayed unmatched. The CDR3 covers 13 residues. Germline CDR1 is SGHTA and CDR2 is FQGTGA. The CDR3 nucleotides read TGTGCCAGCAGTTTCGACAGGGGTCAGACCCAGTACTTC. The encoded protein is CASSFDRGQTQYF.

The CDR3 sequence is CASTASGGWETQYF. The CDR3 nucleotides are TGTGCCAGCACAGCTTCCGGGGGCTGGGAGACCCAGTACTTC. V gene TRBV7-9 combines with J gene TRBJ2-5; D is tentatively TRBD1 or TRBD2 (6 bases each). Trimming shortened V by 7 bases and J by 5 bases, and 17 bases separated the two germline ends. The CDR3 contains 14 residues. The germline gives CDR1 SEHNR, CDR2 FQNEAQ (reference sequence).

The chain carries TRBV25-1 and TRBJ2-3; 7 bases fit TRBD1. Trimming took 2 bases from V and 0 from J; bases not matched to a gene: 8. The CDR3 consists of 17 residues. Germline CDR1 is MGHDK and CDR2 is SYGVNS. CDR3: CASSEIQGSSSTDTQYF. CDR3 coding DNA: TGTGCCAGCAGTGAAATACAGGGGAGTTCTAGCACAGATACGCAGTATTTT.